These T cell receptor beta chains were read from a single sample in a study of control samples from healthy donors and cancer patients. Some clones are missing from TCRdb's copy, which holds only in-frame ones; the method was immunoSEQ multiplex PCR. The sample shows more than 50,000 clones, 75% to 95% of them seen only once. Input material: PBMCs. The receptor source for this set is a woman aged 50 to 60 with colorectal cancer. Both conserved end residues are part of each CDR3. D genes are given only for firm matches. A row's size may be missing; if present it is once, few, many or a size class.

J,length,D,size,V,CDR3,DNA
TRBJ2-1,12,-,-,TRBV2,CASRGPSERQFF,TGTGCCAGCAGGGGACCGTCAGAGAGGCAGTTCTTC
TRBJ1-5,17,-,-,TRBV6-2/TRBV6-3,CASSYSRWSDSNQPQHF,TGTGCCAGCAGTTACTCGAGGTGGAGCGATAGCAATCAGCCCCAGCATTTT
TRBJ1-6,15,-,-,TRBV30,CAWSKGYSYNSPLHF,TGTGCCTGGAGTAAGGGGTACTCCTATAATTCACCCCTCCACTTT
TRBJ1-2,12,-,-,TRBV3-1/TRBV3-2,CASSLQNYGYTF,TGTGCCAGCAGCCTCCAGAACTATGGCTACACCTTC
TRBJ1-2,13,-,-,TRBV12-3/TRBV12-4,CASSPDRGYGYTF,TGTGCCAGCAGTCCCGACCGGGGTTATGGCTACACCTTC
TRBJ2-3,14,TRBD1,-,TRBV5-1,CASSLGQTPDTQYF,TGCGCCAGCAGCCTGGGACAGACTCCAGATACGCAGTATTTT
TRBJ2-7,20,TRBD2,-,TRBV28,CASIGFGGISGSWSSYEQYF,TGTGCCAGCATAGGTTTTGGTGGTATTAGCGGGAGTTGGAGCTCCTACGAGCAGTACTTC
TRBJ2-6,18,TRBD1,few,TRBV5-8,CASRGDRGPNSGANVLTF,TGTGCCAGCAGGGGAGACAGGGGCCCTAACTCTGGGGCCAACGTCCTGACTTTC
TRBJ2-3,16,TRBD2,-,TRBV7-6,CASSLSSGGSTDTQYF,TGTGCCAGCAGCTTAAGTAGCGGGGGGAGCACAGATACGCAGTATTTT
TRBJ1-5,12,-,-,TRBV6-2/TRBV6-3,CASSGPIQPQHF,TGTGCCAGCAGTGGCCCAATTCAGCCCCAGCATTTT
TRBJ2-1,15,TRBD2,-,TRBV10-3,CAISDSGGAGDEQFF,TGTGCCATCAGTGATTCCGGGGGGGCCGGGGATGAGCAGTTCTTC
TRBJ2-3,16,-,-,TRBV9,CASSARGRGDTDTQYF,TGTGCCAGCAGCGCCAGGGGGAGGGGGGACACAGATACGCAGTATTTT
TRBJ2-7,14,-,once,TRBV10-1,CASSTGPSSYEQYF,TGCGCCAGCAGTACCGGGCCGAGCTCCTACGAGCAGTACTTC
TRBJ2-7,14,-,once,TRBV9,CASSPGGGPLEQYF,TGTGCCAGCAGCCCAGGGGGGGGACCCCTCGAGCAGTACTTC
TRBJ1-2,16,-,-,TRBV9,CASNPFEGTPVYGYTF,TGTGCCAGCAACCCGTTCGAGGGGACCCCTGTCTATGGCTACACCTTC
TRBJ1-1,13,-,few,TRBV6-6,CASRGGEMAEAFF,TGTGCCAGCAGAGGGGGAGAGATGGCTGAAGCTTTCTTT
TRBJ1-1,15,TRBD1,-,TRBV10-3,CAISEQGAVGTEAFF,TGTGCCATCAGTGAACAGGGGGCGGTTGGCACTGAAGCTTTCTTT
TRBJ2-2,16,TRBD1,-,TRBV7-3,CASSTTGGFGTGELFF,TGTGCCAGCAGCACAACAGGGGGCTTCGGCACCGGGGAGCTGTTTTTT
TRBJ1-5,17,-,-,TRBV10-3,CAISESPVDSGDKPQHF,TGTGCCATCAGTGAGTCGCCCGTCGACAGCGGGGATAAGCCCCAGCATTTT
TRBJ2-7,15,TRBD2,once,TRBV18,CASSTTSGRRNEQYF,TGTGCCAGCTCAACGACTAGCGGGAGGCGAAACGAGCAGTACTTC
TRBJ2-1,15,-,-,TRBV27,CASSLSTTLYNEQFF,TGTGCCAGCAGCCTCAGCACGACCCTCTACAATGAGCAGTTCTTC
TRBJ2-2,18,TRBD1,-,TRBV9,CASSPGTGGPPMAGELFF,TGTGCCAGCAGCCCTGGGACAGGGGGCCCTCCCATGGCCGGGGAGCTGTTTTTT
TRBJ1-5,15,-,few,TRBV2,CASSEARRGNQPQHF,TGTGCCAGCAGTGAAGCGCGGAGGGGAAATCAGCCCCAGCATTTT
TRBJ2-1,12,-,-,TRBV10-3,CAISEDSNEQFF,TGTGCCATCAGTGAGGACAGCAATGAGCAGTTCTTC
TRBJ2-2,17,TRBD2,-,TRBV7-2,CASSLAREIRNTGELFF,TGTGCCAGCAGCTTAGCGCGGGAGATTAGAAACACCGGGGAGCTGTTTTTT
TRBJ2-2,17,-,-,TRBV5-1,CASSDDGRVKRTGELFF,TGCGCCAGCAGCGACGACGGCAGGGTAAAGAGGACCGGGGAGCTGTTTTTT
TRBJ2-3,18,TRBD2,-,TRBV3-1/TRBV3-2,CASSPGLAGGFGTDTQYF,TGTGCCAGCAGCCCGGGACTAGCGGGAGGGTTTGGCACAGATACGCAGTATTTT
TRBJ2-3,12,-,-,TRBV2,CASGPTGDTQYF,TGTGCCAGCGGGCCCACGGGGGATACGCAGTATTTT
TRBJ2-7,12,-,-,TRBV2,CASSEGGYEQYF,TGTGCCAGCAGTGAAGGAGGTTACGAGCAGTACTTC
TRBJ1-1,12,-,-,TRBV7-2,CASSGAATAAFF,TGTGCCAGCAGCGGGGCGGCGACAGCGGCTTTCTTT
TRBJ2-7,12,-,-,TRBV6-5,CASKENYYEQYF,TGTGCCAGCAAGGAGAACTACTACGAGCAGTACTTC
TRBJ1-1,14,-,-,TRBV25-1,CASSEKYKNTEAFF,TGTGCCAGCAGTGAAAAATACAAGAACACTGAAGCTTTCTTT
TRBJ2-1,15,-,-,TRBV5-6,CASSLDPDGYNEQFF,TGTGCCAGCAGCTTGGATCCGGACGGATACAATGAGCAGTTCTTC
TRBJ2-7,13,TRBD2,-,TRBV3-1/TRBV3-2,CASSPPGGEEQYF,TGTGCCAGCAGCCCCCCGGGAGGCGAAGAGCAGTACTTC
TRBJ1-2,15,-,-,TRBV25-1,CASSEYGGRNYGYTF,TGTGCCAGCAGTGAATATGGGGGGCGGAACTATGGCTACACCTTC
TRBJ2-2,16,-,-,TRBV28,CASSLWVGSNTGELFF,TGTGCCAGCAGTTTATGGGTCGGATCGAACACCGGGGAGCTGTTTTTT
TRBJ1-1,14,TRBD1,-,TRBV2,CASSKTGLSTEAFF,TGTGCCAGCAGTAAGACAGGGCTTTCGACTGAAGCTTTCTTT
TRBJ1-1,13,-,-,TRBV30,CAWERGGNTEAFF,TGTGCCTGGGAGAGGGGGGGGAACACTGAAGCTTTCTTT
TRBJ1-3,15,TRBD1,-,TRBV19,CASNPRTGSGNTIYF,TGTGCCAGTAACCCTCGGACAGGCTCAGGAAACACCATATATTTT
TRBJ2-7,16,-,-,TRBV7-8,CASSLVGTLFSYEQYF,TGTGCCAGCAGCTTAGTGGGGACACTATTTTCCTACGAGCAGTACTTC